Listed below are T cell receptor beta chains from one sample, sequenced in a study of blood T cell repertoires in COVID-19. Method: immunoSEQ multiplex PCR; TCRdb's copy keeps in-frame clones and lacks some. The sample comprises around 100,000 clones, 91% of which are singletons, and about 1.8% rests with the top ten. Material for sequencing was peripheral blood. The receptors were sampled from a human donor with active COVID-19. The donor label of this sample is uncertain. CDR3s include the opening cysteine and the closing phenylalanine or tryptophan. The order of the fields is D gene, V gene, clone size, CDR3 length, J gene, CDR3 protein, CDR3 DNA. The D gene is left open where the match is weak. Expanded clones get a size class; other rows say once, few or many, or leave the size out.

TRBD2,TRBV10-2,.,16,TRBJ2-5,CASRSSTSGEQETQYF,TGCGCCAGCAGATCTTCGACTAGCGGGGAACAAGAGACCCAGTACTTC
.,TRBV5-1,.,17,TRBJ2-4,CASSLAVGELGKNIQYF,TGCGCCAGCAGCTTGGCCGTCGGAGAGCTAGGAAAAAACATTCAGTACTTC
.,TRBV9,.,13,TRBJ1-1,CASGSPNIAEAFF,TGTGCCAGCGGGAGCCCAAACATTGCTGAAGCTTTCTTT
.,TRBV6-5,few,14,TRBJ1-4,CASSTRGEGEKLFF,TGTGCCAGCAGTACAAGGGGGGAGGGGGAAAAACTGTTTTTT
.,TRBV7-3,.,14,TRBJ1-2,CASSPGGEGYGYTF,TGTGCCAGCAGCCCGGGCGGGGAGGGGTATGGCTACACCTTC
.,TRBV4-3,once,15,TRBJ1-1,CASSQGAAYNTEAFF,TGCGCCAGCAGCCAGGGGGCCGCCTATAACACTGAAGCTTTCTTT
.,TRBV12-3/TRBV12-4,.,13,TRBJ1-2,CASTLGGNYGYTF,TGTGCCAGCACCCTAGGGGGTAACTATGGCTACACCTTC
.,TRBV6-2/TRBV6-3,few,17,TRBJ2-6,CASSPPRPGSGANVLTF,TGTGCCAGCAGCCCGCCCAGGCCCGGCTCTGGGGCCAACGTCCTGACTTTC
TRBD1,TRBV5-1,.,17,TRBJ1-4,CASSPGTGGIANEKLFF,TGCGCCAGCAGCCCCGGGACAGGGGGTATAGCTAATGAAAAACTGTTTTTT
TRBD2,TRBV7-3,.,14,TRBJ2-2,CASSISGPTGELFF,TGTGCCAGCAGCATTAGCGGGCCCACCGGGGAGCTGTTTTTT
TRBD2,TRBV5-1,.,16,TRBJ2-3,CASRWTSGGYTDTQYF,TGCGCCAGCAGGTGGACTAGCGGGGGATACACAGATACGCAGTATTTT